This TCR beta chain originates from a study of graft-versus-host responses after intestinal transplantation. The wider study: Recipients obtained multivisceral, liver-intestinal, or isolated intestinal transplants. Notes on the study in general: Ileal or blood samples showed some GvH clones first, and such clones were also found in recipient marrow.

CDR1 ENHRY and CDR2 SYGVKD come from the germline V gene. The trim removed 8 bases at V and 5 bases at J, leaving 12 bases unmatched. CDR3 size: 18 residues. The table lists this clone with a few counts. What it recognizes is unknown. Sequencing was performed with immunoSEQ multiplex PCR; in TCRdb, only in-frame clones are kept and a portion is missing. In the table there are 50,000 to 60,000 clones, nearly 95% of which are singletons. The chain uses TRBV10-3 and TRBJ2-1; TRBD2 aligns across 16 bases. The receptor was derived from a human donor who was the organ donor for an intestinal transplant. Sequenced material: unstimulated CD4+ T cells sorted from spleen or lymph node cells, taken before transplant. The DNA for the CDR3 is TGTGCCATCGGAACCTCCGGGACTAGCGGGAGGGTGAACAATGAGCAGTTCTTC. This gives the protein CAIGTSGTSGRVNNEQFF.